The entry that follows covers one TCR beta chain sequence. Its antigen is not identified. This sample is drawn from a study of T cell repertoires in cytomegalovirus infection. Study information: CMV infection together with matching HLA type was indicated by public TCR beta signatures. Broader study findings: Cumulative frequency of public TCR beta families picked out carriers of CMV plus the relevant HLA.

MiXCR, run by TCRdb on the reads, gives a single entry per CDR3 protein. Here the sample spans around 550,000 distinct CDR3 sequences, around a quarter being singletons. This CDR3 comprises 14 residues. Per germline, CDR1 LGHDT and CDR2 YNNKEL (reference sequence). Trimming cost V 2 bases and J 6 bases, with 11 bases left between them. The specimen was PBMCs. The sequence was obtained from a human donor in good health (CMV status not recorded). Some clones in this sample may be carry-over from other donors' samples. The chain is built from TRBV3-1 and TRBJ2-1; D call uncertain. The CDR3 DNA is TGTGCCAGCAGCCAACTACGGTTCAGCAATGAGCAGTTCTTC. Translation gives CASSQLRFSNEQFF.